This passage covers 8 T cell receptor beta chains from one sample sequenced in a study of blood T cells in healthy people across ages. Next came a second PCR, run for about 6 to 12 cycles, which used a sample-barcoded 5' primer along with a J-beta primer mix. MiXCR, applied by TCRdb to the 5' RACE reads, yields one record per CDR3 protein. The sample has about 970,000 distinct CDR3 sequences; roughly 50% are singletons. The sample consisted of blood. Receptor source: a woman aged 55-70 years in good health.

J is TRBJ2-6 and V is TRBV6-5; D call uncertain. The CDR3 consists of 16 residues. The V gene's germline CDR1 is MNHEY and CDR2 SVGAGI. Trimming removed 6 bases from V and 0 bases from J, with 12 bases in between. The CDR3 bases are TGTGCCAGCAGCCGACCTGGAAGCTCTGGGGCCAACGTCCTGACTTTC. It translates to CASSRPGSSGANVLTF.

V usage is TRBV25-1 and J usage is TRBJ2-3, with unresolved D. This CDR3 region has 11 residues. The V end was cut by 7 bases, the J end by 7 bases, with 9 bases between. CDR1 and CDR2 from the germline V gene are MGHDK and SYGVNS. DNA for the CDR3: TGTGCCAGCATCTGGGCGAATACGCAGTATTTT. Its protein is CASIWANTQYF.

The table lists this clonotype with a few counts. The chain couples TRBV18 to TRBJ2-4; either TRBD1 or TRBD2 may supply D (6 bases each). The CDR3 sequence is 12 residues long. CDR1 is KGHSH and CDR2 is LQKENI in the germline V gene. The V and J ends lost 2 bases and 9 bases respectively, with 8 bases between them. CDR3 in DNA: TGTGCCAGCTCACCATCGGGGGCCATTCAGTACTTC. This encodes CASSPSGAIQYF.

The V call is TRBV27, the J call TRBJ1-6; D is perhaps TRBD1 (6 bases). This CDR3 is 15 amino acids long. Germline assignment: CDR1 MNHEY and CDR2 SMNVEV (reference sequence). The V end lost 5 bases, the J end lost 9 bases, and 17 bases lay between the germline ends. The CDR3 DNA sequence: TGTGCCAGCAGTAGCAGGGGCCCAACGGGTTCACCCCTCCACTTT. This gives the protein CASSSRGPTGSPLHF.

The rearrangement links TRBV6-2 or TRBV6-3 to TRBJ2-1, with TRBD2 as a possible D gene (5 bases). This CDR3 is built from 12 residues. Trimming cost V 6 bases and J 11 bases, with 14 bases left between them. Germline assignment: CDR1 MNHEY and CDR2 SVGEGT. This CDR3 reads CASRTSGVKQFF. The DNA for the CDR3 is TGTGCCAGCAGGACAAGCGGCGTAAAGCAGTTCTTC.

This clonotype was observed a handful of times. V usage is TRBV20-1 and J usage is TRBJ2-3; D is perhaps TRBD2 (5 bases). The length of the CDR3 is 15 residues. Germline-derived CDR1 and CDR2 are DFQATT and SNEGSKA (reference sequence). V gave up 0 bases and J gave up 6 bases, with 16 bases separating them. CDR3 sequence: CSARDPAEASDTQYF. The DNA for the CDR3 is TGCAGTGCTAGAGATCCGGCGGAGGCAAGCGATACGCAGTATTTT.

This clonotype occurred a few times. The chain combines TRBV20-1 with TRBJ1-5; 10 bases fit TRBD1. CDR3 size: 16 residues. Germline V gene sequence: CDR1 DFQATT, CDR2 SNEGSKA (reference sequence). V gave up 1 base and J gave up 1 base; unmatched junction bases: 4. Written as DNA, the CDR3 is TGCAGTGCTAGAGGACAGGGGGCCGGGAGCAATCAGCCCCAGCATTTT. Amino acids: CSARGQGAGSNQPQHF.

The V call is TRBV11-3, the J call TRBJ2-6; D gene ambiguous. The V end was cut by 1 base, the J end by 2 bases, with 6 bases between. CDR1 and CDR2 from the germline V gene are SGHNT and YENEEA. The CDR3 is 15 amino acids. The CDR3 loop reads CASSLGQAGANVLTF. In DNA form, the CDR3 reads TGTGCCAGCAGCTTAGGACAAGCTGGGGCCAACGTCCTGACTTTC.